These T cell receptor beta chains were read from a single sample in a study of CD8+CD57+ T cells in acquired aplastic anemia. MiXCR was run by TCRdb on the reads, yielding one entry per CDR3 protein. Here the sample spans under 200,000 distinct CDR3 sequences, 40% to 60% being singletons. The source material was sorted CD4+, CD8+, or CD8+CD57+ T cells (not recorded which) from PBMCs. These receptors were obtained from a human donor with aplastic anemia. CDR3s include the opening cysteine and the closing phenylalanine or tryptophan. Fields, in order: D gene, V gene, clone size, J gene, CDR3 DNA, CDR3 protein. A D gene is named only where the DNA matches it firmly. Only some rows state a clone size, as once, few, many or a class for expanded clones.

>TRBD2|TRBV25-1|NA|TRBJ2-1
TGTGCCAGCAGTTCTAGCGGACCCTACAATGAGCAGTTCTTC
CASSSSGPYNEQFF
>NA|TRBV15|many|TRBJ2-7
TGTGCCACCAGCAGAGATGGGCGCGAGCAGTACTTC
CATSRDGREQYF
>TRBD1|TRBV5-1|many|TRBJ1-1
TGCGCCAGTCACAGGGGGCCGGGCACTGAAGCTTTCTTT
CASHRGPGTEAFF
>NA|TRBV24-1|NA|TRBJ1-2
TGTGCCACCAGTAAGGGGCTCAACTATGGCTACACCTTC
CATSKGLNYGYTF
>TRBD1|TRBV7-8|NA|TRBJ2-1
TGTGCCAGCAGCGAGGACAGGTCGGCCTCTAAGTTCTTC
CASSEDRSASKFF
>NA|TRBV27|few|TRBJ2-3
TGTGCCAGCAGTCTGGTTAGGGGGGGCACAGATACGCAGTATTTT
CASSLVRGGTDTQYF
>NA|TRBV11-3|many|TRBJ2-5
TGTGCCAGCAGCTCTTCGACGGAAGAGACCCAGTACTTC
CASSSSTEETQYF
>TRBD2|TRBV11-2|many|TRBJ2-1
TGTGCCAGCAGCCAAGGACTAGCGGACTCCTACAATGAGCAGTTCTTC
CASSQGLADSYNEQFF
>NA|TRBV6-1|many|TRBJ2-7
TGTGCCAGCGGGCGGTGGGATGACAACGAGCAGTACTTC
CASGRWDDNEQYF
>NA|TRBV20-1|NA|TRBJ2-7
TGCAGTGCTAGTATTCCGGGGGTCATCTACGAGCAGTACTTC
CSASIPGVIYEQYF
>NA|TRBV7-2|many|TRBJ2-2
TGTGCCACCAAACCCGGCGGGGATATGAACACCGGGGAGCTGTTTTTT
CATKPGGDMNTGELFF
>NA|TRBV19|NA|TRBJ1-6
TGTGCCAGTAGTATCCCCGGACTCTTTTCACCCCTCCACTTT
CASSIPGLFSPLHF
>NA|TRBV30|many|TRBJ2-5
TGTGCCTGGAGTGTAAATCAAGAGACCCAGTACTTC
CAWSVNQETQYF
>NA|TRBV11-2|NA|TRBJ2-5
TGTGCCAGCAGCTTAGATCTGTTCAGGGAGACCCAGTACTTC
CASSLDLFRETQYF
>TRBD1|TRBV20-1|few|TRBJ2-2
TGCAGTGCTTACGGACAGGGCCGCACCGGGGAGCTGTTTTTT
CSAYGQGRTGELFF
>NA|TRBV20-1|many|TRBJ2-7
TGCAGTCCGGGGACACTCGCCTCATTCACCTACGAGCAGTACTTC
CSPGTLASFTYEQYF
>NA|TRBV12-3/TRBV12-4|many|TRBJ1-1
TGTGCCAGCAGCCTCTTTGAGGATAAAGCTTTCTTT
CASSLFEDKAFF
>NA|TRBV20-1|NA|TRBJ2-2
TGCAGTGCTAGAAGGCAACCCCTTAACACCGGGGAGCTGTTTTTT
CSARRQPLNTGELFF
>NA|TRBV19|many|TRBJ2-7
TGTGCCAGTAGTGAGTCGGGACTTTCCTACGAGCAGTACTTC
CASSESGLSYEQYF
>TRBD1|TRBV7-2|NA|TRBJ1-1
TGTGCCAGCAGCCCGCACCGACAGGGTGACGCTTTCTTT
CASSPHRQGDAFF
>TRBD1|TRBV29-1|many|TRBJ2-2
TGCAGCGTCCCAGGGACAGGGGGAACCGGGGAGCTGTTTTTT
CSVPGTGGTGELFF
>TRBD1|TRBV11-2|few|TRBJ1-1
TGTGCCAGCAGCTTGAGGGACAGGGGTTTTCCTGAAGCTTTCTTT
CASSLRDRGFPEAFF
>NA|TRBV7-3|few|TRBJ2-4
TGTGCCAGCAGCCCAACCCCACCGGCTACAGATATAGCCAAAAACATTCAGTACTTC
CASSPTPPATDIAKNIQYF
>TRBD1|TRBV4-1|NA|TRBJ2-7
TGCGCCAGCAGCCAAACGGGGACAGGTTACGAGCAGTACTTC
CASSQTGTGYEQYF
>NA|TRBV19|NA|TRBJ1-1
TGTGCCAGGAAGAGGGCTGGAGGGAACACTGAAGCCTTCTTT
CARKRAGGNTEAFF
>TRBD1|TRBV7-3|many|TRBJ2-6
TGTGCCAGCAGCATGACAGGGGCGGTCGGGGCCAACGTCCTGACTTTC
CASSMTGAVGANVLTF
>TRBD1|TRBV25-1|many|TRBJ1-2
TGTGCCAGCAGTGACCCGCTGACAGGGGGTTATGGCTACACCTTC
CASSDPLTGGYGYTF
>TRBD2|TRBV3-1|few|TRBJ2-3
TGTGCCAGCAGCCAAGAGATGGGACTAGCGGGAGGAGATACGCAGTATTTT
CASSQEMGLAGGDTQYF
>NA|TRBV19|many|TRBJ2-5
TGTGCCAGTAGTATGGACGGGTGGCAAGAGACCCAGTACTTC
CASSMDGWQETQYF
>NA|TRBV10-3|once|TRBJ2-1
TGTGCCATCAGTGAGCGGGGGCCCCAAGACAATGAGCAGTTCTTC
CAISERGPQDNEQFF
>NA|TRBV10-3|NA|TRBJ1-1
TGTGCCATCAGTGACGGTTGGATTGAGGGCACTGAAGCTTTCTTT
CAISDGWIEGTEAFF
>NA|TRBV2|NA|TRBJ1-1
TGTGCCAGCACCGCAGCACCCCGGAACACTGAAGCTTTCTTT
CASTAAPRNTEAFF